Shown below are 17 T cell receptor beta chains from a single sample sequenced in a study of T cell responses to AZD1222 COVID-19 vaccine. Method: immunoSEQ multiplex PCR; TCRdb's copy keeps in-frame clones and lacks some. The sample lists 150,000 to 200,000 clones; 85% to 95% were seen once. The input for sequencing was peripheral blood, taken on day 0 of AZD1222 vaccination. The receptor set was obtained from an adult in good health.

The CDR3 coding sequence is TGTGCCAGCAGCTCCCCGGGGAATGAGCAGTTCTTC. This codes for CASSSPGNEQFF. V usage is TRBV5-4 and J usage is TRBJ2-1, with D possibly being TRBD2 (5 bases). The V and J ends lost 3 bases and 7 bases respectively, with 8 bases between them. Germline-derived CDR1 and CDR2 are SGHNT and YYREEE (reference sequence). The CDR3 spans 12 residues.

This chain connects TRBV9 to TRBJ1-4; possibly TRBD1 for D (5 bases). V dropped 0 bases and J dropped 7 bases, with 13 bases sitting between them. Per germline, CDR1 SGDLS and CDR2 YYNGEE. CDR3 length: 15 amino acids. For the CDR3, the DNA is TGTGCCAGCAGCGTAGGCGTCCGCGGGGGTGAAAAACTGTTTTTT. This translates into CASSVGVRGGEKLFF.

The gene calls are TRBV21-1 and TRBJ1-5; the table's D call TRBD1 went unverified against the DNA. TRBV21-1 is noted as a pseudogene. The CDR3 runs 16 residues. The CDR3 DNA sequence: TGTGCCAGCAGCAAAATGAGGAGACAGGGAACTCAGCCCCAGCATTTT. This codes for CASSKMRRQGTQPQHF.

The rearrangement links TRBV10-1 to TRBJ1-2; a weak D match, TRBD1 (5 bases). This CDR3 is 13 amino acids long. Looked up from germline, CDR1 is WNHNN and CDR2 is SYGVQD (reference sequence). The V end lost 2 bases, the J end lost 8 bases, and 12 bases lay between the germline ends. The DNA of the CDR3 is TGCGCCAGCAGTGAGACCAGGGTGCGGGGCTACACCTTC. Translating gives CASSETRVRGYTF.

V usage is TRBV7-6 and J usage is TRBJ2-7; no clear D gene. Trimming removed 1 base at V and 6 bases at J, with 10 bases between. Germline loops: CDR1 SGHVS, CDR2 FNYEAQ. The CDR3 loop spans 13 amino acids. For the CDR3, the DNA is TGTGCCAGCAGCTTAGAGGACCGAGGCGAGCAGTACTTC. The encoded protein is CASSLEDRGEQYF.

J is TRBJ2-1 and V is TRBV7-6; 7 bases are shared with TRBD2. CDR1 is SGHVS, CDR2 FNYEAQ, per germline. This CDR3 is 16 amino acids long. The ends lost 4 bases at V and 2 bases at J; junction bases unmatched: 8. CDR3 DNA sequence: TGTGCCAGCAGCTCCCGAAGCGGGGCCACCTACAATGAGCAGTTCTTC. Protein sequence: CASSSRSGATYNEQFF.

This clone was seen a few times. This sequence joins TRBV7-9 and TRBJ2-3, with TRBD2 matching over 7 bases. Trimming took 4 bases from V and 2 from J; bases not matched to a gene: 9. The CDR3 consists of 16 residues. Germline CDR1 SEHNR, CDR2 FQNEAQ (reference sequence). The CDR3 DNA is TGTGCCAGCAGCTACTTACTAGCGAGACTCACAGATACGCAGTATTTT. Its protein is CASSYLLARLTDTQYF.

The chain has TRBV7-6 and TRBJ2-3, with 9 bases identical to TRBD2. V gave up 8 bases and J gave up 4 bases; unmatched junction bases: 16. The CDR3 runs 17 residues. CDR1 and CDR2 (germline): SGHVS, FNYEAQ. CDR3 coding DNA: TGTGCCAGCGGTCTCCGGGCGGGAGGGGGTTGGCCAGATACGCAGTATTTT. Translating it yields CASGLRAGGGWPDTQYF.

The J gene is TRBJ2-7, the V gene TRBV28, with 11 bases fitting TRBD2. Germline loops: CDR1 MDHEN, CDR2 SYDVKM. This CDR3 is 14 amino acids long. Trimming at V came to 10 bases and at J to 7 bases, leaving 12 bases not matched to a gene. CDR3 nucleotide sequence: TGTGCCATCGAAGCGACTAGCGGGACTCGGGAGCAGTACTTC. Translation: CAIEATSGTREQYF.

The chain recombines TRBV21-1 with TRBJ2-7; the D call in the table, TRBD1, was not verified against the DNA. TRBV21-1 is a known pseudogene. This CDR3 is 16 amino acids long. CDR3 DNA sequence: TGTGCCAGCAGCAAAGAGGGGAGGGACAGGGAACACGAGCAGTACTTC. It specifies CASSKEGRDREHEQYF.

This sequence joins TRBV6-2 or TRBV6-3 and TRBJ2-7, with D perhaps matching TRBD1 or TRBD2 (5 bases each). Trimming pared 9 bases from V and 6 bases from J, leaving 15 bases between. The CDR3 extends over 12 amino acids. Germline loops: CDR1 MNHEY, CDR2 SVGEGT. The CDR3, as DNA: TGTGCCAGTAGCTCCCAGGGAGTCGAGCAGTACTTC. Protein: CASSSQGVEQYF.

This chain links TRBV6-5 with TRBJ1-1; 7 bases match TRBD1. V was clipped by 5 bases and J by 7 bases; unmatched bases: 10. This CDR3 region has 14 residues. Germline-derived CDR1 and CDR2 are MNHEY and SVGAGI. The CDR3: CASSPDRARLEAFF. The CDR3 DNA sequence: TGTGCCAGCAGTCCCGACAGGGCCAGACTTGAAGCTTTCTTT.

The chain joins TRBV6-1 to TRBJ2-5, with 9 bases fitting TRBD1. Germline CDR1 is MNHNS and CDR2 is SASEGT. The CDR3 has 16 amino acids. Trimming at V came to 1 base and at J to 4 bases, leaving 7 bases not matched to a gene. DNA of the CDR3: TGTGCCAGCAGTGAAGTTGGGACAGGGATCGGAGAGACCCAGTACTTC. It encodes CASSEVGTGIGETQYF.

The chain combines TRBV24-1 with TRBJ2-3, with D unresolved. Germline CDR1 and CDR2: KGHDR and SFDVKD. Trimming removed 6 bases at V and 10 bases at J, with 1 base between. CDR3 length: 8 residues. CDR3 sequence: CATSPQYF. For the CDR3, the DNA is TGTGCCACCAGTCCGCAGTATTTT.

CDR3 in DNA: TGCGCCAGCAGCGCCCTAGCGGGGTCCCAAGAGACCCAGTACTTC. Residues: CASSALAGSQETQYF. The chain employs TRBV5-1 and TRBJ2-5, with 9 bases that match TRBD2. The ends lost 4 bases at V and 1 base at J; junction bases unmatched: 5. This CDR3 spans 15 amino acids. Germline CDR1 is SGHRS and CDR2 is YFSETQ.

The chain is built from TRBV4-2 and TRBJ1-1; TRBD1 might be the D (5 bases). Trimming left V 10 bases short and J 0 bases short, with 15 bases between. The germline V gene encodes CDR1 LGHNA and CDR2 YNFKEQ. The CDR3 has 14 residues. The CDR3 DNA sequence: TGTGCCACCCGAGGGGCCGGCATGAACACTGAAGCTTTCTTT. Translation: CATRGAGMNTEAFF.

The chain links TRBV30 to TRBJ2-5; D tentatively reads TRBD1 or TRBD2 (6 bases each). Trimming took off 7 bases at V and 5 bases at J, with 23 bases between the two ends. Germline assignment: CDR1 GTSNPN and CDR2 SVGIG (reference sequence). There are 15 residues in the CDR3. In nucleotides, the CDR3 is TGTGCCTCACACCTAATGAGGGGGAGGTCGGAGACCCAGTACTTC. This translates into CASHLMRGRSETQYF.